One sample yielded the 16 T cell receptor beta chains listed below, sequenced in a study of cytomegalovirus exposure and HLA in healthy donors. The PCR contained 60 Vbeta and 13 Jbeta primers. Using immunoSEQ multiplex PCR, the repertoire was profiled, and TCRdb retains in-frame clones only, with some absent. The table includes about 190,000 clones, roughly 80% detected once. The sequenced sample was PBMCs. These receptor sequences come from a middle-aged man in good health and CMV-seropositive.

This clone occurred once. V usage is TRBV10-2 and J usage is TRBJ2-2, with 12 bases aligning to TRBD2. CDR1 and CDR2 (germline): WSHSY, SAAADI. CDR3 length: 17 residues. V lost 6 bases to trimming and J lost 5 bases; unmatched junction nucleotides: 10. The CDR3 nucleotides read TGCGCCAGCAGCTTCGGGACTAGCGGGTCGTTAACCGGGGAGCTGTTTTTT. Translation gives CASSFGTSGSLTGELFF.

This rearrangement joins TRBV28 to TRBJ2-2; the D gene is possibly TRBD2 (5 bases). The germline V gene encodes CDR1 MDHEN and CDR2 SYDVKM. CDR3 length equals 16 residues. V lost 2 bases and J lost 7, with 17 bases in between. The CDR3 region is CASSLPMRVEFGELFF. CDR3 DNA: TGTGCCAGCAGTTTACCTATGAGGGTAGAATTCGGGGAGCTGTTTTTT. The whole variable domain, remainder taken from reference TRBV28 and TRBJ2-2, is DVKVTQSSRYLVKRTGEKVFLECVQDMDHENMFWYRQDPGLGLRLIYFSYDVKMKEKGDIPEGYSVSREKKERFSLILESASTNQTSMYLCASSLPMRVEFGELFFGEGSRLTVL.

The V call is TRBV5-1, the J call TRBJ2-7, with 7 bases matching TRBD1. Per the germline V gene, CDR1 is SGHRS and CDR2 is YFSETQ. The CDR3 is 15 residues long. Losses at the gene ends were 4 bases for V and 3 bases for J; bases not matched to a gene: 10. CDR3 sequence (DNA): TGCGCCAGCAGCCGAACCTCCACAGGGGTCTACGAGCAGTACTTC. Encoded protein: CASSRTSTGVYEQYF.

V is TRBV19 and J is TRBJ1-2; TRBD1 might be the D (6 bases). The germline gives CDR1 LNHDA, CDR2 SQIVND (reference sequence). The V end lost 6 bases, the J end lost 1 base, and 9 bases lay between the germline ends. The CDR3 is 13 residues long. The CDR3 DNA sequence: TGTGCCAGTAGAATACAGGGTAACTATGGCTACACCTTC. This translates into CASRIQGNYGYTF.

The V and J genes are TRBV19 and TRBJ1-1; maybe TRBD1 (6 bases). V was trimmed by 5 bases and J by 4 bases, leaving 11 bases between them. Per the germline V gene, CDR1 is LNHDA and CDR2 is SQIVND (reference sequence). The CDR3 loop spans 13 amino acids. The CDR3 reads CASSPGQRTEAFF. CDR3 nucleotides: TGTGCCAGTAGTCCCGGACAGCGCACTGAAGCTTTCTTT.

This clone has just a few counts. This sequence joins TRBV12-5 and TRBJ1-2; TRBD1 agrees at 9 bases. Trimming cost V 5 bases and J 8 bases; bases outside gene matches: 9. The germline CDR1 and CDR2 sequences are LGHNT and FRNRAP. The CDR3 extends over 14 amino acids. CDR3 loop: CASGPGQGSWGYTF. CDR3 in DNA: TGTGCTAGTGGTCCGGGACAGGGCTCGTGGGGCTACACCTTC. Full variable domain (rest looked up from reference TRBV12-5 and TRBJ1-2): DARVTQTPRHKVTEMGQEVTMRCQPILGHNTVFWYRQTMMQGLELLAYFRNRAPLDDSGMPKDRFSAEMPDATLATLKIQPSEPRDSAVYFCASGPGQGSWGYTFGSGTRLTVV.

This chain links TRBV7-6 with TRBJ1-5; D may be TRBD1 (6 bases). The CDR3 runs 16 residues. Germline V CDR1 and CDR2: SGHVS, FNYEAQ. Deletions cut 5 bases from V and 3 bases from J, with 17 bases between. For the CDR3, the DNA is TGTGCCAGCAGCCTGCACAGGGACCGGGACAATCAGCCCCAGCATTTT. It is translated as CASSLHRDRDNQPQHF. The full variable domain, in which reference TRBV7-6 and TRBJ1-5 provide the parts outside the CDR3, is GAGVSQSPRYKVTKRGQDVALRCDPISGHVSLYWYRQALGQGPEFLTYFNYEAQQDKSGLPNDRFSAERPEGSISTLTIQRTEQRDSAMYRCASSLHRDRDNQPQHFGDGTRLSIL.

CDR3 region: CASSYRRGRGTDTQYF. The CDR3 DNA is TGTGCCAGCAGTTATCGCAGGGGGCGCGGCACAGATACGCAGTATTTT. The chain uses TRBV6-5 and TRBJ2-3; 8 bases are shared with TRBD1. Germline V gene sequence: CDR1 MNHEY, CDR2 SVGAGI. The CDR3 has 16 residues. The J segment lost 1 base and the V segment lost 3 bases, leaving 6 bases of the junction unmatched.

This sequence joins TRBV4-3 and TRBJ2-1; TRBD1 aligns across 8 bases. V shed 1 base and J 3 bases; nucleotides not matched to a gene: 2. Germline V gives CDR1 LGHNA, CDR2 YSLEER. The CDR3 loop spans 15 amino acids. CDR3 nucleotide sequence: TGCGCCAGCAGCCAAGGACAGGGGCTCTACAATGAGCAGTTCTTC. Amino acids: CASSQGQGLYNEQFF.

The V call is TRBV10-1, the J call TRBJ2-5; no definite D call. CDR3 length equals 13 residues. Trimming left V 6 bases short and J 5 bases short, with 13 bases between. Germline lookup yields CDR1 WNHNN and CDR2 SYGVQD (reference sequence). The DNA of the CDR3 is TGCGCCAGCAGGAGAGGTTTGGAGGAGACCCAGTACTTC. It codes for CASRRGLEETQYF.

This chain links TRBV5-4 with TRBJ2-1; TRBD1 might be the D (6 bases). Trimming pared 3 bases from V and 10 bases from J, leaving 20 bases between. CDR3 length equals 15 residues. Germline CDR1 and CDR2: SGHNT and YYREEE (reference sequence). Here the CDR3 DNA reads TGTGCCAGCAGCTCCTCCGGAACAGGGCTTATCGAGCAGTTCTTC. It translates to CASSSSGTGLIEQFF.

V is TRBV30 and J is TRBJ2-3, with D possibly matching TRBD1 (5 bases). Germline lookup yields CDR1 GTSNPN and CDR2 SVGIG (reference sequence). Trimming cost V 1 base and J 6 bases, with 8 bases left between them. The CDR3 has 12 residues. DNA of the CDR3: TGTGCCTGGAGTGACAGGTCTGATACGCAGTATTTT. Protein product: CAWSDRSDTQYF. The full variable domain, its missing parts supplied by reference TRBV30 and TRBJ2-3, is SQTIHQWPATLVQPVGSPLSLECTVEGTSNPNLYWYRQAAGRGLQLLFYSVGIGQISSEVPQNLSASRPQDRQFILSSKKLLLSDSGFYLCAWSDRSDTQYFGPGTRLTVL.

The V and J genes are TRBV2 and TRBJ2-1, with 8 bases identical to TRBD2. The length of the CDR3 is 15 residues. In germline, CDR1 is SNHLY, CDR2 FYNNEI. V was clipped by 7 bases and J by 4 bases; unmatched bases: 9. Here the CDR3 DNA reads TGTGCCAGCACCTCGGGCGCGGGGGGTTACAATGAGCAGTTCTTC. Protein: CASTSGAGGYNEQFF.

This chain joins TRBV7-9 and TRBJ1-1; D ambiguous. Germline loops: CDR1 SEHNR, CDR2 FQNEAQ (reference sequence). The CDR3 is 15 amino acids. The V gene lost 1 base and the J gene lost 0 bases, with 9 bases spanning the gap. The CDR3 DNA reads as TGTGCCAGCAGCTTAGGAGGGTGGATGAACACTGAAGCTTTCTTT. Translation: CASSLGGWMNTEAFF.

This chain links TRBV10-3 with TRBJ2-5; 7 bases are shared with TRBD1. V gave up 2 bases and J gave up 4 bases; unmatched junction bases: 4. CDR3 length: 14 amino acids. Germline V gene lookup returns CDR1 ENHRY and CDR2 SYGVKD. The CDR3 reads CAISEPRQGETQYF. DNA for the CDR3: TGTGCCATCAGTGAGCCGAGACAGGGAGAGACCCAGTACTTC.

Details on this clone: The sample holds other DNA sequences that translate to the same CDR3. Here the CDR3 DNA reads TGTGCCAGCAGCGACCCCGACAACTCCTACGAGCAGTACTTC. Its protein product is CASSDPDNSYEQYF. The chain uses TRBV6-4 and TRBJ2-7, with D hard to call. The CDR3 covers 14 residues. V lost 6 bases to trimming and J lost 0 bases, with 12 bases between them. Germline values: CDR1 MRHNA, CDR2 SNTAGT.